The TCR beta chain described here comes from a study of identical twins. This clonotype was observed at least ten times. No antigen is known for it. General study results and limits: Sequences that were out-of-frame, alpha and twin-shared displayed an excess of low generation probability.

Germline V gives CDR1 WNHNN, CDR2 SYGVQD (reference sequence). The CDR3 is 15 residues long. Trimming removed 0 bases at V and 6 bases at J, with 13 bases between. Unique molecular identifiers were present on the cDNA, and a universal primer site came from template switching. TCRdb fed the 5' RACE reads into MiXCR, producing one record per CDR3 protein. The sample has a few hundred thousand distinct CDR3 sequences; 8% to 9.5% are singletons. Healthy Caucasians provided all donations. These sequences were also reported in another study, on yellow fever vaccine responses in identical twins.

The receptor was derived from a young woman in good health. The rearrangement links TRBV10-1 to TRBJ2-3; tentatively, D is TRBD1 or TRBD2 (5 bases each). Sequenced input: CD8+ T cells sorted from blood. This CDR3 is CASSESVEGFDTQYF. In DNA form, the CDR3 reads TGCGCCAGCAGTGAGTCCGTCGAGGGGTTCGATACGCAGTATTTT.